This T cell receptor (beta chain) was identified during a study of blood T cell repertoires in COVID-19. Across the whole study: Whether acute or convalescent, the COVID-19 samples came from the United States, Italy and Spain. T cells, B-cell-depleted T cells, or PBMCs provided the cDNA or gDNA that served as material.

Trimming cost V 1 base and J 6 bases, with 10 bases left between them. CDR1 is LGHNA, CDR2 YSLEER, per germline. The CDR3 sequence is 15 residues long. In the authors' workflow: Counts of nucleated cells, estimated from reference gene primer amplification, were obtained. The table came from immunoSEQ multiplex PCR; TCRdb's copy has only in-frame clones and leaves some out. The V and J calls and clone size come from that table; D and trimming were worked out from the DNA. The top ten hold approximately 4.5% of the sample, which has under 250,000 clones, approximately 80% seen once. This clone has only a few counts.

This clonotype was sampled from a woman aged 70-85 years with acute or convalescent COVID-19. The genes are TRBV4-3 and TRBJ1-6; D not certain. The sample taken for sequencing was peripheral blood. In nucleotides, the CDR3 is TGCGCCAGCAGCCAAGGGGCGACAAGTAATTCACCCCTCCACTTT. Its translation: CASSQGATSNSPLHF.